Listed here are 24 T cell receptor beta chains from one sample, sequenced in a study of spatial heterogeneity in lung cancer. Each CDR3 protein is one row after TCRdb ran MiXCR on the 5' RACE reads. The sample holds tens of thousands of distinct CDR3 sequences, more than 6.5% seen once. Time point described: sample taken at primary tumor resection. Unsorted whole RNA of tumor, nontumor lung or frozen PBMC was sequenced. The sample here was PBMCs, taken at surgery. The receptor source for this set is a female donor with early-stage non-small cell lung cancer.

This clonotype occurred many times. This chain joins TRBV19 and TRBJ1-6, with a possible D match to TRBD1 (6 bases). This CDR3 is built from 16 residues. The germline V gene encodes CDR1 LNHDA and CDR2 SQIVND (reference sequence). Trimming cost V 6 bases and J 8 bases, with 20 bases left between them. The CDR3 sequence: CASSPPTGFGDSPLHF. CDR3 DNA sequence: TGTGCCAGTAGCCCCCCCACAGGGTTCGGAGATTCACCCCTCCACTTT.

This clonotype was observed at least ten times. The chain joins TRBV3-1 to TRBJ2-3; a weak D match, TRBD2 (7 bases). The CDR3 extends over 15 amino acids. Germline V gene lookup returns CDR1 LGHDT and CDR2 YNNKEL (reference sequence). Trimming took off 0 bases at V and 12 bases at J, with 19 bases between the two ends. In DNA, the CDR3 is TGTGCCAGCAGCCAAGATTTGGGGGGGGCCCGCAGCCAGTATTTT. Translated: CASSQDLGGARSQYF.

At least ten counts were recorded for this clonotype. J is TRBJ2-7 and V is TRBV11-2; D remains unclear. CDR3 size: 14 residues. The germline V gene has CDR1 SGHAT and CDR2 FQNNGV. Trimming removed 1 base at V and 6 bases at J, with 13 bases between. CDR3 coding DNA: TGTGCCAGCAGCTTAGGCCCCAGAGATATCGAGCAGTACTTC. It translates to CASSLGPRDIEQYF.

The chain employs TRBV7-2 and TRBJ2-3; perhaps TRBD2 as D (6 bases). The CDR3 runs to 16 residues. The V end was cut by 3 bases, the J end by 1 base, with 14 bases between. The germline CDR1 and CDR2 sequences are SGHTA and FQGNSA. CDR3 in DNA: TGTGCCAGCAGCTTTACGACTAGGTCCGGCACAGATACGCAGTATTTT. It specifies CASSFTTRSGTDTQYF.

This clonotype has a handful of counts. The gene calls are TRBV2 and TRBJ2-1; 8 positions agree with TRBD2. The germline CDR1 and CDR2 sequences are SNHLY and FYNNEI. The V gene end was trimmed by 2 bases and the J gene end by 9 bases; junction bases not matched to a gene: 6. CDR3 length: 14 residues. The CDR3 here is CASSEWSGLGEQFF. The CDR3 DNA follows: TGTGCCAGCAGTGAATGGTCGGGACTAGGTGAGCAGTTCTTC. The variable domain in full, completed from reference TRBV2 and TRBJ2-1, reads EPEVTQTPSHQVTQMGQEVILRCVPISNHLYFYWYRQILGQKVEFLVSFYNNEISEKSEIFDDQFSVERPDGSNFTLKIRSTKLEDSAMYFCASSEWSGLGEQFFGPGTRLTVL.

This clonotype was observed a few times. The chain is built from TRBV7-9 and TRBJ2-5; D remains unclear. V was trimmed by 5 bases and J by 4 bases, leaving 8 bases between them. CDR1 SEHNR and CDR2 FQNEAQ come from the germline V gene (reference sequence). This CDR3 has 12 residues. CDR3 sequence: CASSSQSETQYF. The CDR3 DNA is TGTGCCAGCAGCAGCCAATCAGAGACCCAGTACTTC.

This clonotype was observed many times. The chain joins TRBV7-8 to TRBJ2-3, with 7 bases aligning to TRBD1. The CDR3 runs 16 residues. CDR1 is SGHVS and CDR2 is FQNEAQ in the germline V gene. V shed 3 bases, J shed 11 bases, and the junction held 17 bases outside the gene matches. CDR3 region: CASSLLTGVPDSRQYF. CDR3 nucleotide sequence: TGTGCCAGCAGCTTGCTTACAGGGGTCCCCGATTCAAGGCAGTATTTT.

This clonotype was counted many times. V and J are TRBV12-3 or TRBV12-4 and TRBJ2-1; D possibly uses TRBD1 or TRBD2 (5 bases each). The V and J ends lost 6 bases and 8 bases respectively, with 20 bases between them. This CDR3 comprises 15 residues. CDR3 loop: CASRRARETGYEQFF. The CDR3 DNA follows: TGTGCCAGCAGGCGAGCCAGGGAAACGGGATATGAGCAGTTCTTC.

J is TRBJ1-2 and V is TRBV20-1; D not certain. The V end lost 6 bases, the J end lost 0 bases, and 8 bases lay between the germline ends. The CDR3 is made up of 12 amino acids. Germline V gene sequence: CDR1 DFQATT, CDR2 SNEGSKA (reference sequence). The CDR3 sequence: CSALQSNYGYTF. The CDR3 DNA reads as TGCAGTGCACTGCAATCTAACTATGGCTACACCTTC.

This clonotype was observed many times. The chain recombines TRBV2 with TRBJ2-5, with D possibly being TRBD1 (7 bases). The germline V gene has CDR1 SNHLY and CDR2 FYNNEI. The CDR3 sequence is 12 residues long. Trimming took off 11 bases at V and 5 bases at J, with 15 bases between the two ends. CDR3 sequence reads: CAGKPGGETQYF. CDR3 bases: TGTGCCGGGAAGCCAGGGGGGGAGACCCAGTACTTC.

This clonotype appeared many times. This chain links TRBV27 with TRBJ1-1; D is perhaps TRBD1 (5 bases). Trimming removed 3 bases from V and 11 bases from J, with 10 bases in between. The CDR3 runs 11 residues. Germline V gene data show CDR1 as MNHEY and CDR2 as SMNVEV (reference sequence). For the CDR3, the DNA is TGTGCCAGCAGTTTTAGGGGATACGCTTTCTTT. Its protein is CASSFRGYAFF.

At least ten counts were recorded for this clonotype. This chain joins TRBV9 and TRBJ2-2; 10 bases are shared with TRBD1. The J segment lost 5 bases and the V segment lost 4 bases, leaving 5 bases of the junction unmatched. The CDR3 length is 15 residues. CDR1 SGDLS and CDR2 YYNGEE come from the germline V gene. The CDR3 sequence: CASSWGTGATGELFF. The CDR3 nucleotides are TGTGCCAGCAGCTGGGGGACAGGGGCAACCGGGGAGCTGTTTTTT.

This clonotype was observed many times. V gene TRBV27 combines with J gene TRBJ2-7, with a possible D match to TRBD1 (6 bases). The CDR3 runs to 13 residues. CDR1 and CDR2 from the germline V gene are MNHEY and SMNVEV (reference sequence). V was clipped by 10 bases and J by 3 bases, with 16 bases between them. The CDR3 sequence is CATRQQGNYEQYF. The CDR3 DNA follows: TGTGCCACACGGCAACAGGGAAACTACGAGCAGTACTTC.

The table lists this clonotype with many counts. The chain has TRBV12-3 or TRBV12-4 and TRBJ2-3; a weak D match, TRBD1 (5 bases). V lost 5 bases and J 2 bases, leaving 11 bases between the germline ends. The CDR3 length is 14 residues. The CDR3 loop is CASSTVGDTDTQYF. The CDR3 nucleotides read TGTGCCAGCAGTACAGTAGGGGACACAGATACGCAGTATTTT.

This clonotype was recorded many times. The J gene is TRBJ1-1, the V gene TRBV7-8; D is undetermined. Germline V lookup: CDR1 SGHVS, CDR2 FQNEAQ. The V end was cut by 4 bases, the J end by 2 bases, with 11 bases between. The CDR3 spans 14 residues. In nucleotides, the CDR3 is TGTGCCAGCAGCTACGGACTGACCAACACTGAAGCTTTCTTT. As protein: CASSYGLTNTEAFF.

This clonotype was found many times. J is TRBJ1-1 and V is TRBV28, with 7 bases matching TRBD1. CDR3 size: 17 residues. CDR1 and CDR2 from the germline V gene are MDHEN and SYDVKM. The V gene end was trimmed by 3 bases and the J gene end by 0 bases; junction bases not matched to a gene: 10. The CDR3 DNA reads TGTGCCAGCAGTTTCACCGGGACAGTTAGTTTGAACACTGAAGCTTTCTTT. As protein: CASSFTGTVSLNTEAFF.

This clonotype appeared many times. The chain carries TRBV6-1 and TRBJ2-5, with D uncertain. Germline loops: CDR1 MNHNS, CDR2 SASEGT. Between the trimmed V and J ends, which lost 1 base and 5 bases, there was a span of 11 bases. This CDR3 comprises 14 residues. CDR3 nucleotide sequence: TGTGCCAGCAGTGAAGTCCGGGCCGGGGAGACCCAGTACTTC. The encoded protein is CASSEVRAGETQYF.

This clonotype was picked up many times. The chain is built from TRBV30 and TRBJ1-2; D unclear. This CDR3 is 14 amino acids long. Between the trimmed V and J ends, which lost 4 bases and 0 bases, there was a span of 12 bases. CDR1 and CDR2 from the germline V gene are GTSNPN and SVGIG (reference sequence). The CDR3 is CAWNQEVANYGYTF. CDR3 DNA: TGTGCCTGGAATCAGGAAGTAGCTAACTATGGCTACACCTTC.

This clonotype was counted a few times. The V gene is TRBV20-1, the J gene TRBJ2-3; the D call may be TRBD1 or TRBD2 (5 bases each). Germline V gene sequence: CDR1 DFQATT, CDR2 SNEGSKA (reference sequence). The CDR3 is made up of 12 amino acids. Trimming took off 0 bases at V and 12 bases at J, with 13 bases between the two ends. CDR3 sequence (DNA): TGCAGTGCTAGAGATCCGGGGCATCCCCAGTATTTT. Its translation is CSARDPGHPQYF.

This clonotype occurred many times. The chain recombines TRBV7-2 with TRBJ2-7; TRBD1 aligns across 8 bases. V shed 3 bases and J 5 bases; nucleotides not matched to a gene: 12. This CDR3 region has 16 residues. CDR1 SGHTA and CDR2 FQGNSA come from the germline V gene. CDR3 sequence: CASSFSNTGGGHEQYF. CDR3 nucleotide sequence: TGTGCCAGCAGCTTTTCAAATACAGGGGGTGGCCACGAGCAGTACTTC.

This clonotype occurred many times. The V and J genes are TRBV20-1 and TRBJ2-3; tentatively, D is TRBD2 (6 bases). Germline-derived CDR1 and CDR2 are DFQATT and SNEGSKA (reference sequence). The CDR3 contains 13 residues. Trimming stripped 6 bases from V and 4 bases from J, with 14 bases between. The CDR3 nucleotides are TGCAGTGCCGATCGGCGGGGCCCAGATACGCAGTATTTT. Translating it yields CSADRRGPDTQYF.

This clonotype occurred many times. This chain connects TRBV12-3 or TRBV12-4 to TRBJ1-1, with a possible D match to TRBD1 (5 bases). The ends were cut back, 1 base at V and 5 bases at J, with 17 bases in the middle. This CDR3 comprises 16 residues. The CDR3 loop reads CASSLGGGGSSTEAFF. The CDR3 DNA reads TGTGCCAGCAGTTTAGGGGGCGGGGGATCCTCAACTGAAGCTTTCTTT.

This clonotype was seen many times. V is TRBV11-2 and J is TRBJ1-1; D may be TRBD1 (5 bases). V lost 6 bases and J lost 3, with 14 bases in between. Germline V gene data show CDR1 as SGHAT and CDR2 as FQNNGV. CDR3 length: 14 amino acids. CDR3 in amino acids: CASSFVGGYTEAFF. Here the CDR3 DNA reads TGTGCCAGCAGTTTTGTCGGGGGGTACACTGAAGCTTTCTTT.

This clonotype was seen repeatedly, ten times or more. This chain connects TRBV2 to TRBJ2-2; TRBD2 matches 8 bases. Germline V gives CDR1 SNHLY, CDR2 FYNNEI. The V and J ends lost 6 bases and 4 bases, in that order; junction bases with no gene match: 16. This CDR3 comprises 18 residues. CDR3: CASSVARQLAVITGELFF. The CDR3 DNA sequence: TGTGCCAGCAGCGTCGCACGCCAACTAGCGGTAATCACCGGGGAGCTGTTTTTT.